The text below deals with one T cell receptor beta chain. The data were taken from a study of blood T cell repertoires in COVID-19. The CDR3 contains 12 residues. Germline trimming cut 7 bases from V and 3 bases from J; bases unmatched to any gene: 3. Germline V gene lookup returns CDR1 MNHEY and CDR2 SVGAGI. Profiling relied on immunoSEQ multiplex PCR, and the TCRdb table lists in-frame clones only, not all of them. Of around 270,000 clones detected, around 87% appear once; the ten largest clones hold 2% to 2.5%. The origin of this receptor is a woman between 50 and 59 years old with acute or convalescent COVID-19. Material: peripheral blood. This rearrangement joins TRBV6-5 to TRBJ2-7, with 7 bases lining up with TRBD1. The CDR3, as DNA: TGTGCCAGCAATCGACAGGGCTACGAGCAGTACTTC. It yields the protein CASNRQGYEQYF.